Shown below are 10 T cell receptor beta chains from a single sample sequenced in a study of cytomegalovirus exposure and HLA in healthy donors. Primers: 60 Vbeta forward and 13 Jbeta reverse. The protocol was immunoSEQ multiplex PCR, while the TCRdb copy is restricted to in-frame clones and leaves out a portion. The data hold 120,000 or so clones, with around three quarters observed a single time. Sequenced sample: PBMCs. These receptors were obtained from a woman between 45 and 60 years old in good health and CMV-seronegative.

The rearrangement joins TRBV19 to TRBJ2-3; 13 bases fit TRBD2. The ends lost 4 bases at V and 4 bases at J; junction bases unmatched: 5. The germline V gene has CDR1 LNHDA and CDR2 SQIVND (reference sequence). CDR3 size: 16 residues. CDR3 in DNA: TGTGCCAGTAGTACTGGGACTAGCGGGAACGCAGATACGCAGTATTTT. Translated, it gives CASSTGTSGNADTQYF. The whole variable domain, remainder taken from reference TRBV19 and TRBJ2-3, is DGGITQSPKYLFRKEGQNVTLSCEQNLNHDAMYWYRQDPGQGLRLIYYSQIVNDFQKGDIAEGYSVSREKKESFPLTVTSAQKNPTAFYLCASSTGTSGNADTQYFGPGTRLTVL.

The chain combines TRBV7-8 with TRBJ2-1; 8 bases match TRBD2. The CDR3 has 14 amino acids. Trimming took 3 bases from V and 7 from J; bases not matched to a gene: 5. CDR1 and CDR2 (germline): SGHVS, FQNEAQ. The CDR3 reads CASSFVSGKNEQFF. The CDR3 nucleotides read TGTGCCAGCAGCTTTGTTAGCGGGAAGAATGAGCAGTTCTTC.

This clone was observed a handful of times. The J gene is TRBJ1-1, the V gene TRBV18; D possibly corresponds to TRBD1 (6 bases). Trimming left V 5 bases short and J 0 bases short, with 16 bases between. Germline CDR1 KGHSH, CDR2 LQKENI. The CDR3 has 16 residues. The CDR3 nucleotides are TGTGCCAGCTCATCGCAGGGGTCCTTCTTGAACACTGAAGCTTTCTTT. Its translation: CASSSQGSFLNTEAFF. Full variable domain (remainder filled in from reference TRBV18 and TRBJ1-1): NAGVMQNPRHLVRRRGQEARLRCSPMKGHSHVYWYRQLPEEGLKFMVYLQKENIIDESGMPKERFSAEFPKEGPSILRIQQVVRGDSAAYFCASSSQGSFLNTEAFFGQGTRLTVV.

V and J are TRBV6-5 and TRBJ2-7, with D perhaps matching TRBD1 (5 bases). Germline V gene data show CDR1 as MNHEY and CDR2 as SVGAGI. The CDR3 runs 16 residues. Trimming took 0 bases from V and 3 from J, leaving 15 bases between them. The CDR3 DNA sequence: TGTGCCAGCAGTTACTCGTCCGGACACGTATACTACGAGCAGTACTTC. Protein: CASSYSSGHVYYEQYF.

V usage is TRBV10-3 and J usage is TRBJ2-7, with 8 bases fitting TRBD2. The CDR3 sequence is 14 residues long. Germline CDR1 ENHRY, CDR2 SYGVKD. J was trimmed by 4 bases and V by 4 bases; bases with no gene match: 6. CDR3: CAISGSGSEYEQYF. CDR3 bases: TGTGCCATCAGTGGGAGCGGGAGCGAATACGAGCAGTACTTC.

This clone was counted a single time. The V call is TRBV11-2, the J call TRBJ1-4, with TRBD1 matching 7 bases. Germline CDR1 and CDR2: SGHAT and FQNNGV. Trimming cost V 5 bases and J 5 bases; bases outside gene matches: 2. This CDR3 comprises 13 residues. For the CDR3, the DNA is TGTGCCAGCAGCAAGACAGGGAATGAAAAACTGTTTTTT. This sequence encodes CASSKTGNEKLFF. The variable domain in full, with the rest retrieved from reference TRBV11-2 and TRBJ1-4, is EAGVAQSPRYKIIEKRQSVAFWCNPISGHATLYWYQQILGQGPKLLIQFQNNGVVDDSQLPKDRFSAERLKGVDSTLKIQPAKLEDSAVYLCASSKTGNEKLFFGSGTQLSVL.

The chain joins TRBV7-2 to TRBJ2-5; 8 nucleotides agree with TRBD1. Trimming took 5 bases from V and 2 from J; bases not matched to a gene: 4. Germline V gene lookup returns CDR1 SGHTA and CDR2 FQGNSA. There are 14 residues in the CDR3. CDR3 residues: CASSQGAPQETQYF. As DNA, the CDR3 is TGTGCCAGCAGCCAGGGGGCCCCACAAGAGACCCAGTACTTC.

The chain combines TRBV28 with TRBJ1-5; D unclear. The length of the CDR3 is 14 residues. Germline CDR1 and CDR2: MDHEN and SYDVKM. The V gene lost 3 bases and the J gene lost 0 bases, with 6 bases spanning the gap. CDR3 sequence: CASSLTGSNQPQHF. CDR3 nucleotides: TGTGCCAGCAGTTTGACGGGTAGCAATCAGCCCCAGCATTTT. Based on the CDR3 plus reference TRBV28 and TRBJ1-5, the full variable domain is DVKVTQSSRYLVKRTGEKVFLECVQDMDHENMFWYRQDPGLGLRLIYFSYDVKMKEKGDIPEGYSVSREKKERFSLILESASTNQTSMYLCASSLTGSNQPQHFGDGTRLSIL.

The chain is built from TRBV28 and TRBJ2-1; TRBD1 might be the D (6 bases). Germline CDR1 and CDR2: MDHEN and SYDVKM. The CDR3 has 14 amino acids. Trimming stripped 3 bases from V and 9 bases from J, with 15 bases between. Here the CDR3 reads CASSLLPTGIEQFF. Here the CDR3 DNA reads TGTGCCAGCAGTTTGCTACCTACAGGGATTGAGCAGTTCTTC.

The chain couples TRBV10-3 to TRBJ2-3; the match to TRBD2 covers 11 bases. The length of the CDR3 is 16 residues. Germline assignment: CDR1 ENHRY and CDR2 SYGVKD. With 4 bases clipped from V and 2 bases from J, the junction kept 5 bases outside the gene matches. CDR3 sequence reads: CAISAGTSGLTDTQYF. In DNA, the CDR3 is TGTGCCATCAGTGCGGGGACTAGCGGCCTCACAGATACGCAGTATTTT.